The 2 T cell receptor beta chains below all came from one sample that was sequenced in a study of blood T cell repertoires in COVID-19. Profiled with immunoSEQ multiplex PCR; TCRdb holds only in-frame clones, not every one. Seen here are tens of thousands of clones, more than 65% observed once, and the top ten hold 0.65% to 0.9%. The sequenced sample was peripheral blood. The receptors shown here come from a woman aged 70-85 years with acute or convalescent COVID-19.

The gene calls are TRBV7-2 and TRBJ2-1, with 8 bases fitting TRBD2. V gave up 4 bases and J gave up 9 bases; unmatched junction bases: 14. The V gene's germline CDR1 is SGHTA and CDR2 FQGNSA. CDR3 length equals 16 residues. The CDR3, as DNA: TGTGCCAGCAGCTCCAGGGGTAGCGGGGCCTTGAGTGAGCAGTTCTTC. Its translation is CASSSRGSGALSEQFF.

J is TRBJ2-5 and V is TRBV3-1 (or the pseudogene TRBV3-2); 7 nucleotides align to TRBD2. J lost 2 bases, V lost 8 bases, and 20 bases had no gene match. Germline V gene data show CDR1 as LGHDT and CDR2 as YNNKEL (reference sequence). The CDR3 totals 18 residues. CDR3: CASRVAPHTSAIQETQYF. The DNA for the CDR3 is TGTGCCAGCCGTGTGGCGCCTCACACTAGCGCGATTCAAGAGACCCAGTACTTC.